This T cell receptor (beta chain) comes out of a study of control samples from healthy donors and cancer patients. Germline values: CDR1 MNHEY, CDR2 SMNVEV (reference sequence). The V gene lost 2 bases and the J gene lost 1 base, with 8 bases spanning the gap. CDR3 length: 14 amino acids. The data were produced by immunoSEQ multiplex PCR, yet TCRdb's version contains in-frame clones alone and is incomplete. The data contain 150,000 or so clones, 80% to 95% of them singletons. This clonotype was obtained from a man in his forties in good health. The rearrangement uses TRBV27 and TRBJ1-2, with D tentatively TRBD1 (6 bases). Sequences were obtained from blood. The CDR3 nucleotides are TGTGCCAGCAGTTTAACAGGGAATAACTATGGCTACACCTTC. Protein sequence: CASSLTGNNYGYTF.